This passage covers 20 T cell receptor beta chains from one sample sequenced in a study of T-cell memory formation after mild COVID-19. TCRdb reanalysed the 5' RACE reads using MiXCR and keeps one entry per CDR3 protein. The sample consists of 340,000 or so distinct CDR3 sequences, over 10% of them appearing once. The sequenced material came from PBMCs or a T cell subset sorted from them (not recorded which). The receptors come from a man between 18 and 35 years old who had mild COVID-19 (a few samples of this study predate the infection). Cell type and time point are not known.

This clonotype was found a few times. The rearrangement uses TRBV5-1 and TRBJ2-2, with D possibly matching TRBD2 (6 bases). Germline assignment: CDR1 SGHRS and CDR2 YFSETQ. This CDR3 has 16 residues. Trimming stripped 0 bases from V and 5 bases from J, with 14 bases between. This CDR3 reads CASSLEFRGGTGELFF. The CDR3 coding sequence is TGCGCCAGCAGCTTGGAATTCCGGGGAGGTACCGGGGAGCTGTTTTTT.

The table lists this clonotype with many counts. Written as DNA, the CDR3 is TGTGCCAGCAGTTACTCGACCAGGGGAGGCTACACCTTC. It codes for CASSYSTRGGYTF. The V gene is TRBV6-5, the J gene TRBJ1-2; D is possibly TRBD1 (6 bases). The CDR3 is 13 residues long. Per the germline V gene, CDR1 is MNHEY and CDR2 is SVGAGI. Trimming left V 0 bases short and J 8 bases short, with 10 bases between.

This clonotype turned up a few times. The chain employs TRBV5-4 and TRBJ1-2, with D unclear. Trimming took off 3 bases at V and 7 bases at J, with 13 bases between the two ends. The CDR3 covers 13 residues. The germline V gene has CDR1 SGHNT and CDR2 YYREEE (reference sequence). The CDR3: CASSWPGWGGYTF. The CDR3 nucleotides read TGTGCCAGCAGCTGGCCCGGGTGGGGTGGCTACACCTTC.

The CDR3 bases are TGTGCCAGCAGCTTAAAAGACTTGCAGGACACAGATACGCAGTATTTT. This encodes CASSLKDLQDTDTQYF. The rearrangement joins TRBV7-9 to TRBJ2-3; no clear D gene. Germline values: CDR1 SEHNR, CDR2 FQNEAQ (reference sequence). The CDR3 covers 16 residues. Trimming took 2 bases from V and 2 from J, leaving 14 bases between them. The full variable domain, with the rest looked up from reference TRBV7-9 and TRBJ2-3, is DTGVSQNPRHKITKRGQNVTFRCDPISEHNRLYWYRQTLGQGPEFLTYFQNEAQLEKSRLLSDRFSAERPKGSFSTLEIQRTEQGDSAMYLCASSLKDLQDTDTQYFGPGTRLTVL.

This clonotype was observed at least ten times. The rearrangement uses TRBV29-1 and TRBJ1-2; D gene uncertain. The CDR3 totals 15 residues. The germline V gene has CDR1 SQVTM and CDR2 ANQGSEA. The V end lost 6 bases, the J end lost 6 bases, and 23 bases lay between the germline ends. CDR3 DNA sequence: TGCAGCGTCTCCCGGCCCAACGTTATAACGGATGGCTACACCTTC. The encoded protein is CSVSRPNVITDGYTF.

This clonotype appeared many times. The chain combines TRBV7-2 with TRBJ1-4, with D maybe TRBD1 (6 bases). The germline CDR1 and CDR2 sequences are SGHTA and FQGNSA. The CDR3 totals 15 residues. V lost 2 bases, J lost 0 bases, and 7 bases lay in between. CDR3 sequence: CASSLTGSTNEKLFF. CDR3 in DNA: TGTGCCAGCAGCTTAACAGGGTCAACTAATGAAAAACTGTTTTTT.

This clonotype came up a few times. The rearrangement joins TRBV7-3 to TRBJ2-1; maybe TRBD2 (6 bases). CDR3 length equals 17 residues. Trimming removed 6 bases at V and 8 bases at J, with 26 bases between. Germline CDR1 and CDR2: SGHTA and FQGTGA. For the CDR3, the DNA is TGTGCCAGCAGTCAGTATAATATATCGGGGGATCTCGATGAGCAGTTCTTC. Encoded protein: CASSQYNISGDLDEQFF.

This clonotype was observed a handful of times. The rearrangement uses TRBV4-1 and TRBJ2-7; 9 bases fit TRBD1. The V and J ends lost 2 bases and 4 bases, in that order; junction bases with no gene match: 3. CDR1 and CDR2 (germline): MGHRA, YSYEKL. There are 14 residues in the CDR3. This CDR3 is CASSQWTGEYEQYF. The CDR3 DNA reads TGCGCCAGCAGCCAATGGACAGGGGAATACGAGCAGTACTTC.

This clonotype turned up a few times. The chain uses TRBV7-2 and TRBJ1-1; no firm D call. Germline lookup yields CDR1 SGHTA and CDR2 FQGNSA. Trimming removed 8 bases from V and 4 bases from J, with 20 bases in between. This CDR3 has 15 residues. The CDR3 loop reads CASHSGLTRGTEAFF. As DNA, the CDR3 is TGTGCCAGCCATTCAGGCCTGACCCGGGGCACTGAAGCTTTCTTT.

The rearrangement joins TRBV6-5 to TRBJ1-3; 9 bases agree with TRBD1. V shed 4 bases, J shed 3 bases, and the junction held 1 base outside the gene matches. This CDR3 is 14 amino acids long. Germline V gives CDR1 MNHEY, CDR2 SVGAGI. The CDR3 is CASSWDRVGNTIYF. In nucleotides, the CDR3 is TGTGCCAGCAGTTGGGACAGGGTTGGAAACACCATATATTTT.

Only a few counts were recorded for this clonotype. V is TRBV20-1 and J is TRBJ2-7; D ambiguous. The CDR3 contains 11 residues. The germline V and J ends were trimmed by 0 bases and 3 bases, with 3 bases remaining between them. Germline V gene sequence: CDR1 DFQATT, CDR2 SNEGSKA (reference sequence). The CDR3 loop reads CSARDFYEQYF. The DNA of the CDR3 is TGCAGTGCTAGAGATTTCTACGAGCAGTACTTC.

This clonotype was counted a few times. V is TRBV28 and J is TRBJ1-1; 7 bases agree with TRBD1. The CDR3 spans 16 residues. Germline CDR1 reads MDHEN; CDR2 reads SYDVKM. The trim removed 4 bases at V and 2 bases at J, leaving 10 bases unmatched. CDR3 bases: TGTGCCAGCAGTTCGAGCCCCGGGACAGCTAACACTGAAGCTTTCTTT. Its translation is CASSSSPGTANTEAFF.

The CDR3 DNA reads TGCAGCGTTCGACAGGCAGATACGCAGTATTTT. Translated, it gives CSVRQADTQYF. This chain joins TRBV29-1 and TRBJ2-3, with a possible D match to TRBD1 (6 bases). The length of the CDR3 is 11 residues. V was cut by 5 bases and J by 4 bases, with 7 bases left in between. CDR1 is SQVTM, CDR2 ANQGSEA, per germline.

The chain links TRBV4-3 to TRBJ2-7, with 8 bases matching TRBD1. The germline V gene has CDR1 LGHNA and CDR2 YSLEER. CDR3 size: 16 residues. Trimming cost V 0 bases and J 6 bases; bases outside gene matches: 10. CDR3 residues: CASSQDEWETGAEQYF. The CDR3 DNA is TGCGCCAGCAGCCAAGATGAGTGGGAGACAGGGGCCGAGCAGTACTTC.

This clonotype was seen ten or more times. The chain links TRBV7-2 to TRBJ1-2; D gene unclear. V dropped 0 bases and J dropped 1 base, with 0 bases sitting between them. The germline V gene encodes CDR1 SGHTA and CDR2 FQGNSA. The CDR3 covers 12 residues. The CDR3 coding sequence is TGTGCCAGCAGCTTAGCTAACTATGGCTACACCTTC. This translates into CASSLANYGYTF.

This clonotype came up many times. The chain joins TRBV11-2 to TRBJ2-3; 7 nucleotides align to TRBD1. There are 15 residues in the CDR3. With V trimmed by 8 bases and J by 3 bases, 11 bases remained unmatched. Per the germline V gene, CDR1 is SGHAT and CDR2 is FQNNGV. The CDR3 reads CASGVGDSATDTQYF. CDR3 nucleotides: TGTGCCAGCGGGGTAGGGGACAGCGCGACAGATACGCAGTATTTT.

J is TRBJ1-1 and V is TRBV9, with no clear D. Germline CDR1 and CDR2: SGDLS and YYNGEE. V lost 0 bases to trimming and J lost 1 base, with 16 bases between them. The CDR3 has 17 amino acids. The CDR3 here is CASSVAYEVQGNTEAFF. The CDR3 nucleotides are TGTGCCAGCAGCGTAGCTTACGAGGTGCAAGGGAACACTGAAGCTTTCTTT.

This clonotype showed up just a few times. The rearrangement joins TRBV4-1 to TRBJ1-1; D remains ambiguous. V shed 6 bases and J shed 1 base, with 9 bases lying between them. CDR3 length equals 13 residues. Germline CDR1 reads MGHRA; CDR2 reads YSYEKL. The CDR3 coding sequence is TGCGCCAGCAGGAGAGACACGAACACTGAAGCTTTCTTT. Amino acid sequence: CASRRDTNTEAFF.

CDR3 in amino acids: CASSFMGTLPKIGVAGYTF. The CDR3 DNA reads as TGCGCCAGCAGCTTTATGGGAACGTTACCCAAAATTGGAGTGGCTGGCTACACCTTC. The genes are TRBV5-1 and TRBJ1-2; D uncertain. Looked up from germline, CDR1 is SGHRS and CDR2 is YFSETQ. The CDR3 covers 19 residues. V lost 2 bases to trimming and J lost 7 bases, with 30 bases between them.

This clonotype turned up a few times. The chain recombines TRBV9 with TRBJ2-5; the D gene is possibly TRBD1 (6 bases). V was cut by 2 bases and J by 2 bases, with 13 bases left in between. This CDR3 has 15 residues. Germline-derived CDR1 and CDR2 are SGDLS and YYNGEE. As DNA, the CDR3 is TGTGCCAGCAGCGTTCAGGGGACGGTTCAAGAGACCCAGTACTTC. Translated: CASSVQGTVQETQYF.